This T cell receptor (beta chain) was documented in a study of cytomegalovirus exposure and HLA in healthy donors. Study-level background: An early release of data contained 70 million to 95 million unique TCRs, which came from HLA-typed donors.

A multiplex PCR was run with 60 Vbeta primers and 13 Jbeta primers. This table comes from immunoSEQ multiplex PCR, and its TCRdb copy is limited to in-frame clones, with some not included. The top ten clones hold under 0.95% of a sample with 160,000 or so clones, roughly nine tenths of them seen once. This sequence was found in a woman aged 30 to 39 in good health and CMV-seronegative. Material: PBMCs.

The chain's CDR3 is CASSIPTIRSGANVLTF. DNA of the CDR3: TGTGCCAGTAGTATCCCGACTATACGCTCTGGGGCCAACGTCCTGACTTTC. The rearrangement uses TRBV19 and TRBJ2-6; possibly TRBD2 for D (5 bases). The V and J ends lost 3 bases and 0 bases respectively, with 12 bases between them. The CDR3 is 17 amino acids. Germline CDR1 reads LNHDA; CDR2 reads SQIVND (reference sequence). The full variable domain, with the rest looked up from reference TRBV19 and TRBJ2-6, is DGGITQSPKYLFRKEGQNVTLSCEQNLNHDAMYWYRQDPGQGLRLIYYSQIVNDFQKGDIAEGYSVSREKKESFPLTVTSAQKNPTAFYLCASSIPTIRSGANVLTFGAGSRLTVL.